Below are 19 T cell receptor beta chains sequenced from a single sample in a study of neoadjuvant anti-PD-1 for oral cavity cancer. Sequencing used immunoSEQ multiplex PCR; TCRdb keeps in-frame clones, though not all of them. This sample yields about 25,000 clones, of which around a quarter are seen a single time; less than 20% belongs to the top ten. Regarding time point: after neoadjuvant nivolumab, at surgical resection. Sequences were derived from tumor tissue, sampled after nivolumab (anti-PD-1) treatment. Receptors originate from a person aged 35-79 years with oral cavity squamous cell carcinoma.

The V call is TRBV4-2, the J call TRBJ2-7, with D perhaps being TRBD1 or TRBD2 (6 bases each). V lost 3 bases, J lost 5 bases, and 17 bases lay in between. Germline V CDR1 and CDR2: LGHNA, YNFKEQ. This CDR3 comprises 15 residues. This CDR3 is CASSQAGHRGNEQYF. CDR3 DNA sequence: TGTGCCAGCAGCCAGGCGGGACACCGGGGGAACGAGCAGTACTTC.

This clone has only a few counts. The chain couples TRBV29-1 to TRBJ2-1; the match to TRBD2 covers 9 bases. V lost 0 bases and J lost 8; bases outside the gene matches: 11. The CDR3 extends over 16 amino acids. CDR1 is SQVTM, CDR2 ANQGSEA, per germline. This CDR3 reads CSVEDMGRGGLHEQFF. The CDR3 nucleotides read TGCAGCGTTGAAGATATGGGGCGGGGGGGCCTGCATGAGCAGTTCTTC.

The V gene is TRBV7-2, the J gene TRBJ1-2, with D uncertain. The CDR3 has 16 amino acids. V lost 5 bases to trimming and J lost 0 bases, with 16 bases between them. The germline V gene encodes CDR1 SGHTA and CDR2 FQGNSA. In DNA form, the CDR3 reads TGTGCCAGCAGCCCACATCCAGAGGTCCCTAACTATGGCTACACCTTC. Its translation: CASSPHPEVPNYGYTF.

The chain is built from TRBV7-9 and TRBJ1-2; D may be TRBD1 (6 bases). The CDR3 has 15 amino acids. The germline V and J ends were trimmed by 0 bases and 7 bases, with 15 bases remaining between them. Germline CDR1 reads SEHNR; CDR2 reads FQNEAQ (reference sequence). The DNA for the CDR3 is TGTGCCAGCAGCTTAGCGTACGGGACATCCGCTGGCTACACCTTC. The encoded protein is CASSLAYGTSAGYTF.

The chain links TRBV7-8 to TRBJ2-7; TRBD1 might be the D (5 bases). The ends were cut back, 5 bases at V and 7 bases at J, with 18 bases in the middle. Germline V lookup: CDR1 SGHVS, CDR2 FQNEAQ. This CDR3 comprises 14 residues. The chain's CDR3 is CASSPLLGQVEQYF. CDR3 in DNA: TGTGCCAGCAGCCCTTTACTTGGACAAGTGGAGCAGTACTTC.

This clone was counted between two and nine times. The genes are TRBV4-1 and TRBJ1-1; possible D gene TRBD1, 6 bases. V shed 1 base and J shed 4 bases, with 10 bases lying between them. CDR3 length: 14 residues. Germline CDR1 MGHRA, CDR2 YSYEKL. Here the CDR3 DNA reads TGCGCCAGCAGCCAAGGACTCAGGGGCACTGAAGCTTTCTTT. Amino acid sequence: CASSQGLRGTEAFF.

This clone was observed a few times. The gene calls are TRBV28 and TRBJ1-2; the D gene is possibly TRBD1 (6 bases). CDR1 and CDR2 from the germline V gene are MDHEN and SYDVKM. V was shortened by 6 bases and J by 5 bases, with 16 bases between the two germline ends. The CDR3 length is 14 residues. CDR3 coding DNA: TGTGCCAGCAGCATGACAGGTAGCCTGTATGGCTACACCTTC. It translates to CASSMTGSLYGYTF.

The DNA for the CDR3 is TGTGCCAGCAGTCGGGTGAGCACTGAAGCTTTCTTT. Its protein product is CASSRVSTEAFF. The chain couples TRBV27 to TRBJ1-1; D unresolved. V lost 5 bases and J 4 bases, leaving 8 bases between the germline ends. The CDR3 runs 12 residues. The germline gives CDR1 MNHEY, CDR2 SMNVEV (reference sequence).

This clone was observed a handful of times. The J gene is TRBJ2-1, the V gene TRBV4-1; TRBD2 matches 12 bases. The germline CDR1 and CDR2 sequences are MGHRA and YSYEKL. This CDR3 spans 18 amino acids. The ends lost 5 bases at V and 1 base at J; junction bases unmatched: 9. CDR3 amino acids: CASSSLAGGPGSYNEQFF. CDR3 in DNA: TGCGCCAGCAGCTCTCTAGCGGGAGGGCCTGGGTCCTACAATGAGCAGTTCTTC.

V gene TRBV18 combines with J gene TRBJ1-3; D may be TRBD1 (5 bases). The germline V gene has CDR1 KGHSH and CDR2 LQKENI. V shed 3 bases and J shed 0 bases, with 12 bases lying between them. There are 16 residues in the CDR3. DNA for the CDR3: TGTGCCAGCTCACCCTTCGACAGTAGCTCTGGAAACACCATATATTTT. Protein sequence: CASSPFDSSSGNTIYF.

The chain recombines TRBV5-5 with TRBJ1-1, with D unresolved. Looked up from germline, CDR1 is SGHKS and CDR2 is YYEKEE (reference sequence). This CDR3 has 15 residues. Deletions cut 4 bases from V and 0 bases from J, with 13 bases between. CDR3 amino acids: CASSRSGAMNTEAFF. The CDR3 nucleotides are TGTGCCAGCAGCCGTAGCGGAGCAATGAACACTGAAGCTTTCTTT.

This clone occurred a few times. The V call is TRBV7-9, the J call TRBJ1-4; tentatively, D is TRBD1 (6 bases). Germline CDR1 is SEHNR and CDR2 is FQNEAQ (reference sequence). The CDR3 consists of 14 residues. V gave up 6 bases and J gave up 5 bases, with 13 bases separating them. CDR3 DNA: TGTGCCAGCAGTTCACAGGGTAGGAATGAAAAACTGTTTTTT. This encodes CASSSQGRNEKLFF.

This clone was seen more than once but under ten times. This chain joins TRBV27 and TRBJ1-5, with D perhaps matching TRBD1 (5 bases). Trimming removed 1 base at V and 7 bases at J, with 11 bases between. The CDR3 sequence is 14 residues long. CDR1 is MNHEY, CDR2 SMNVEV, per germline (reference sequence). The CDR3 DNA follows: TGTGCCAGCAGTTTATGGGGGGGAGGGCAGCCCCAGCATTTT. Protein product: CASSLWGGGQPQHF.

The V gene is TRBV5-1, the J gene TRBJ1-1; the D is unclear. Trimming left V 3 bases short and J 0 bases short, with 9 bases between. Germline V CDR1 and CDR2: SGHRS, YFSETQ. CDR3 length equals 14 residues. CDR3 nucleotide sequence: TGCGCCAGCAGCTCTGACGGTCTGAACACTGAAGCTTTCTTT. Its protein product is CASSSDGLNTEAFF.

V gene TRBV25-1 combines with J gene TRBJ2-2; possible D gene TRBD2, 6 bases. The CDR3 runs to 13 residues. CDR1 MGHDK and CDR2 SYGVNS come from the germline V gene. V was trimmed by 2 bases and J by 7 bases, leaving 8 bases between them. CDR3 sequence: CASSEGGIGELFF. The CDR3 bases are TGTGCCAGCAGTGAAGGCGGGATCGGGGAGCTGTTTTTT.

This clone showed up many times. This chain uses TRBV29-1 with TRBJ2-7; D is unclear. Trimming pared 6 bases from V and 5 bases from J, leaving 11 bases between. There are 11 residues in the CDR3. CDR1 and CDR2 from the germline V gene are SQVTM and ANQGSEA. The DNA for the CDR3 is TGCAGCGTCTCGAGTGGGGACGAGCAGTACTTC. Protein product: CSVSSGDEQYF.

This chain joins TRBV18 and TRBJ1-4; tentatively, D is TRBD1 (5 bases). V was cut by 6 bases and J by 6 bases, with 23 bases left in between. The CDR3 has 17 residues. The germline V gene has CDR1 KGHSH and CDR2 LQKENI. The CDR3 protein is CASSQGVAGTGDEKLFF. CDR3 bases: TGTGCCAGCTCCCAAGGCGTGGCCGGGACCGGTGATGAAAAACTGTTTTTT. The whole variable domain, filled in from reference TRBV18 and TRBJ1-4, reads NAGVMQNPRHLVRRRGQEARLRCSPMKGHSHVYWYRQLPEEGLKFMVYLQKENIIDESGMPKERFSAEFPKEGPSILRIQQVVRGDSAAYFCASSQGVAGTGDEKLFFGSGTQLSVL.

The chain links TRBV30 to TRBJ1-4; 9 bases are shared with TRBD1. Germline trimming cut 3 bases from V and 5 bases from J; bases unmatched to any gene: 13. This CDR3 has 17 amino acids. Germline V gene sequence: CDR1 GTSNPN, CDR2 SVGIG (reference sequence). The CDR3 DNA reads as TGTGCCTGGAGCGATGAGGGACAGGGTTTTAGGAATGAAAAACTGTTTTTT. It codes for CAWSDEGQGFRNEKLFF.

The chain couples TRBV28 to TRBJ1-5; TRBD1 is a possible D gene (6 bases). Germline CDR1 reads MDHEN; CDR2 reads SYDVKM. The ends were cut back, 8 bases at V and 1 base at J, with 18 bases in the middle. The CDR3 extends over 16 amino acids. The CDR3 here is CASGSGAVGSNQPQHF. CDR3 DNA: TGTGCCAGCGGGTCGGGGGCCGTTGGGAGCAATCAGCCCCAGCATTTT.